This TCR beta chain was profiled in a study of T cell responses to AZD1222 COVID-19 vaccine. Whole-study results and caveats: Compared with day 0, the breadth and depth of the Spike-specific TCR repertoire rose significantly after two doses of AZD1222.

Clones were read by immunoSEQ multiplex PCR, and TCRdb kept only the in-frame ones, dropping some. The sample includes nearly 55,000 clones, roughly 90% seen only once; the top ten take around 15%. On this clone: Its target is not known.

V lost 6 bases, J lost 0 bases, and 5 bases stayed unmatched. The CDR3 length is 15 residues. The germline V gene has CDR1 LNHDA and CDR2 SQIVND (reference sequence). The receptor's source is an adult who received the AZD1222 COVID-19 vaccine. Sequenced material: peripheral blood, taken 28 days after the second AZD1222 dose. V is TRBV19 and J is TRBJ1-3, with 7 bases that match TRBD1. This CDR3 reads CASRLDRSSGNTIYF. CDR3 nucleotide sequence: TGTGCCAGTAGATTGGACAGGTCCTCTGGAAACACCATATATTTT.